Each of the 18 T cell receptor beta chains below was sequenced from the same sample in a study of sequential checkpoint blockade in melanoma. Sequencing was performed with immunoSEQ multiplex PCR; in TCRdb, only in-frame clones are kept and a portion is missing. The data contain roughly 11,000 clones, approximately 83% of them seen just once; the ten biggest clones take up less than 60%. The treatment denotes: randomized to nivolumab then ipilimumab (arm A) or the reverse (arm B). The specimen was CD8+ T cells sorted from blood (inferred from file names), collected from a patient given nivolumab and ipilimumab in sequence. These receptors were taken from a human donor with melanoma.

The chain is built from TRBV30 and TRBJ2-7; 9 bases agree with TRBD1. Germline CDR1 GTSNPN, CDR2 SVGIG (reference sequence). V was clipped by 0 bases and J by 3 bases; unmatched bases: 3. The length of the CDR3 is 14 residues. Written as DNA, the CDR3 is TGTGCCTGGAGTGTCGGGACAGGGAACTACGAGCAGTACTTC. This sequence encodes CAWSVGTGNYEQYF.

CDR3 DNA: TGTGCCAGTAGTATGGACAGAGGGGGCAATCAGCCCCAGCATTTT. Its translation: CASSMDRGGNQPQHF. The chain combines TRBV19 with TRBJ1-5, with a possible D match to TRBD1 (6 bases). The CDR3 runs 15 residues. V was pared by 3 bases and J by 2 bases, with 11 bases between. CDR1 and CDR2 from the germline V gene are LNHDA and SQIVND (reference sequence).

The rearrangement uses TRBV27 and TRBJ1-6; 8 nucleotides match TRBD1. Germline loops: CDR1 MNHEY, CDR2 SMNVEV (reference sequence). V gave up 8 bases and J gave up 7 bases; unmatched junction bases: 7. The CDR3 runs 14 residues. The CDR3 loop reads CASSSGQGNSPLHF. The CDR3 nucleotides are TGTGCCAGCTCTTCTGGACAGGGAAATTCACCCCTCCACTTT.

V gene TRBV10-2 combines with J gene TRBJ2-1; D possibly corresponds to TRBD1 (6 bases). CDR1 and CDR2 (germline): WSHSY, SAAADI. CDR3 length equals 17 residues. Trimming took off 2 bases at V and 0 bases at J, with 14 bases between the two ends. CDR3 protein: CASSEGRDTSSYNEQFF. CDR3 nucleotides: TGCGCCAGCAGTGAGGGTAGGGACACAAGCTCCTACAATGAGCAGTTCTTC.

This chain joins TRBV27 and TRBJ2-1; D perhaps matches TRBD2 (5 bases). Trimming left V 6 bases short and J 0 bases short, with 12 bases between. The CDR3 runs to 15 residues. Germline V CDR1 and CDR2: MNHEY, SMNVEV (reference sequence). The DNA of the CDR3 is TGTGCCAGCAGGGACTCGTGGAGCTCCTACAATGAGCAGTTCTTC. Amino acids: CASRDSWSSYNEQFF.

The CDR3: CASSYSGTAEGYTF. CDR3 DNA sequence: TGTGCCAGCAGTTACTCTGGGACAGCGGAAGGCTACACCTTC. The chain has TRBV6-6 and TRBJ1-2, with 7 bases matching TRBD1. The CDR3 has 14 residues. Germline V gives CDR1 MNHNY, CDR2 SVGAGI (reference sequence). Trimming at V came to 0 bases and at J to 8 bases, leaving 6 bases not matched to a gene.

The chain couples TRBV27 to TRBJ2-7; a possible D gene is TRBD2 (7 bases). CDR1 is MNHEY and CDR2 is SMNVEV in the germline V gene (reference sequence). V dropped 2 bases and J dropped 4 bases, with 18 bases sitting between them. This CDR3 contains 16 residues. The CDR3 DNA is TGTGCCAGCAGTTTACAGTTCGGGGGGCGGTATTACGAGCAGTACTTC. Residues: CASSLQFGGRYYEQYF.

J is TRBJ1-1 and V is TRBV19; 8 bases map to TRBD1. CDR1 is LNHDA and CDR2 is SQIVND in the germline V gene (reference sequence). CDR3 length: 18 amino acids. V was pared by 0 bases and J by 2 bases, with 11 bases of the junction left unmatched. The CDR3 DNA sequence: TGTGCCAGTAGTATAGAATTCGGGCAGGGGGCCTTAAACACTGAAGCTTTCTTT. This gives the protein CASSIEFGQGALNTEAFF.

This chain links TRBV4-1 with TRBJ2-1; D possibly corresponds to TRBD2 (5 bases). The ends were cut back, 4 bases at V and 2 bases at J, with 15 bases in the middle. The germline CDR1 and CDR2 sequences are MGHRA and YSYEKL. The CDR3 length is 16 residues. The DNA of the CDR3 is TGCGCCAGCAGCCCAGTCGAGGGAAATGCCTACAATGAGCAGTTCTTC. Translating it yields CASSPVEGNAYNEQFF.

The rearrangement joins TRBV27 to TRBJ2-3, with 9 bases identical to TRBD1. This CDR3 has 15 residues. With V trimmed by 5 bases and J by 7 bases, 10 bases remained unmatched. Germline values: CDR1 MNHEY, CDR2 SMNVEV (reference sequence). CDR3 loop: CASSLNRGLVNTQYF. The CDR3 nucleotides read TGTGCCAGCAGTCTAAACAGGGGGCTGGTGAATACGCAGTATTTT.

The V and J genes are TRBV30 and TRBJ1-1; D is unclear. The germline V and J ends were trimmed by 0 bases and 5 bases, with 7 bases remaining between them. Germline V gives CDR1 GTSNPN, CDR2 SVGIG (reference sequence). The CDR3 covers 12 residues. The CDR3 is CAWSVQITEAFF. CDR3 DNA sequence: TGTGCCTGGAGTGTCCAGATTACTGAAGCTTTCTTT.

J is TRBJ1-1 and V is TRBV29-1; TRBD1 might be the D (5 bases). The V and J ends lost 6 bases and 4 bases respectively, with 9 bases between them. From germline, CDR1 is SQVTM and CDR2 ANQGSEA. This CDR3 contains 11 residues. This CDR3 is CSVPGPTEAFF. The CDR3 DNA is TGCAGCGTACCAGGGCCCACTGAAGCTTTCTTT.

The chain is built from TRBV27 and TRBJ1-2; 7 positions agree with TRBD1. V dropped 4 bases and J dropped 4; count of bases not matched to a gene: 6. CDR1 and CDR2 from the germline V gene are MNHEY and SMNVEV (reference sequence). The CDR3 totals 14 residues. CDR3 residues: CASSSQGNLYGYTF. The CDR3 nucleotides are TGTGCCAGCAGTTCACAGGGGAACCTCTATGGCTACACCTTC.

V gene TRBV29-1 combines with J gene TRBJ2-1; D is unclear. Looked up from germline, CDR1 is SQVTM and CDR2 is ANQGSEA. This CDR3 has 13 residues. V lost 4 bases and J 4 bases, leaving 11 bases between the germline ends. CDR3 amino acids: CSVGQLVYNEQFF. For the CDR3, the DNA is TGCAGCGTTGGACAATTGGTTTACAATGAGCAGTTCTTC.

This sequence joins TRBV6-5 and TRBJ2-1; 8 bases fit TRBD1. CDR1 is MNHEY, CDR2 SVGAGI, per germline. The CDR3 contains 12 residues. V shed 10 bases and J 6 bases; nucleotides not matched to a gene: 5. CDR3 sequence reads: CATFRGLNEQFF. The CDR3 coding sequence is TGTGCCACCTTCAGGGGGCTCAATGAGCAGTTCTTC.

The chain couples TRBV19 to TRBJ2-7, with a tentative D call TRBD1 (6 bases). The CDR3 has 14 amino acids. Between the trimmed V and J ends, which lost 3 bases and 6 bases, there was a span of 15 bases. CDR1 and CDR2 (germline): LNHDA, SQIVND (reference sequence). This chain's CDR3 is CASSIVGAGVEQYF. The CDR3 nucleotides read TGTGCCAGTAGTATTGTGGGGGCCGGGGTCGAGCAGTACTTC.

The chain combines TRBV11-1 with TRBJ2-5; weak D call: TRBD1 (6 bases). The J call may be faulty, since TRBJ2-7 better matches the DNA end. Germline lookup yields CDR1 SGHAT and CDR2 FQDESV (reference sequence). The CDR3 runs 15 residues. The CDR3 is CASSTGFGVSYEQYF. For the CDR3, the DNA is TGTGCCAGCAGCACAGGGTTCGGGGTGTCCTACGAGCAGTACTTC.

The rearrangement links TRBV19 to TRBJ2-7; unclear D gene. This CDR3 is built from 13 residues. V was clipped by 5 bases and J by 6 bases, with 14 bases between them. Germline CDR1 LNHDA, CDR2 SQIVND (reference sequence). The CDR3 nucleotides are TGTGCCAGTAGTGCTAACCACGCGGCCGAGCAGTACTTC. Protein: CASSANHAAEQYF.